This TCR beta chain was sequenced in a study of T cell responses to AZD1222 COVID-19 vaccine. Turning to the study itself: Doses given second, at about 4 or about 12 weeks, were pooled.

Assay used: immunoSEQ multiplex PCR; TCRdb lists only in-frame clones, some missing. The data hold 150,000 to 200,000 clones, with approximately 93% observed a single time. The CDR3 is 12 amino acids. Looked up from germline, CDR1 is MNHEY and CDR2 is SMNVEV (reference sequence). With 8 bases removed from V and 11 bases from J, the gap between germline ends came to 18 bases. As concerns this clone: Its antigen is currently unknown.

Study outcomes and limitations: Reports say nearly half of spike-specific TCRs go after unmutated variant regions. Females outnumbered males among donors, who were mostly white British; clonal diversity was possibly underestimated.

The sequence came from an adult in good health. J is TRBJ1-1 and V is TRBV27, with TRBD1 as a possible D gene (6 bases). The sequenced sample was peripheral blood, obtained on day 0 of AZD1222 vaccination. The CDR3 region is CASATLQGRAFF. DNA for the CDR3: TGTGCCAGCGCCACCCTACAGGGCCGGGCTTTCTTT.